What follows describes a single T cell receptor (beta chain). Its antigen is not identified. As the CDR3 is not closed by the conserved phenylalanine or tryptophan, this likely results from a read error. Germline CDR1 SGHRS, CDR2 YFSETQ. After removal of 4 bases from V and 4 bases from J, the junction contained 17 bases not matched to a gene. This CDR3 contains 18 residues. The data stem from a study of T cells after posttransplantation cyclophosphamide. Broader study findings: Recipient CMV seropositivity and CMV reactivation strongly tracked TRB clonality.

Sequenced by immunoSEQ multiplex PCR; TCRdb stores in-frame clones only, minus some. This sample yields tens of thousands of clones, of which over 85% are seen a single time; about 3.1% belongs to the top ten. Peripheral blood was collected from the related graft donor on the marrow donation day. This TCR was sampled from a woman younger than 45 in good health and a related stem cell transplant donor. Sample: PBMCs. The gene calls are TRBV5-1 and TRBJ2-3, with 8 bases aligning to TRBD1. DNA of the CDR3: TGCGCCAGCAGCCCGGGGTTCGGACAGGGCCCTCGGGCAGATACGCAGTATCTT. Protein sequence: CASSPGFGQGPRADTQYL.